This record looks at one T cell receptor beta chain sequence and its context. The antigen remains undetermined. Other DNA variants within this sample encode the same CDR3. This sample was included in a study of cytomegalovirus exposure and HLA in healthy donors. Study-wide results and limits: In a later analysis, TCR beta V- and J-gene trimming was associated with a missense DCLRE1C variant. CMV serostatus was the only immune exposure information that was available. High specificity and sensitivity for cytomegalovirus status were reported for the classifier. The authors assumed roughly uniform sequencing depth across donors for presence/absence analyses.

This PCR relied on a set of 60 Vbeta primers and 13 Jbeta primers. The method was immunoSEQ multiplex PCR; TCRdb's version includes in-frame clones alone and lacks a portion of them. The data hold about 180,000 clones, with around 84% observed a single time. This CDR3 has 11 residues. V was trimmed by 6 bases and J by 1 base, leaving 7 bases between them. Germline assignment: CDR1 DFQATT and CDR2 SNEGSKA (reference sequence). Material for sequencing was PBMCs. The rearrangement links TRBV20-1 to TRBJ2-7, with a weak D call TRBD1 (5 bases). This TCR derives from a boy aged 2-15 years in good health and CMV-seronegative. CDR3 region: CSARDSYEQYF. The DNA for the CDR3 is TGCAGTGCCAGGGATTCCTACGAGCAGTACTTC.